This is a list of T cell receptor beta chains from one sample in a study of OX40 agonist ivuxolimab in advanced cancers. Some clones are missing from TCRdb's copy, which holds only in-frame ones; the method was immunoSEQ multiplex PCR. Of tens of thousands of clones listed, over 75% are singletons. Here the sequenced sample was CD4+ or CD8+ T cells sorted from blood, taken in a trial of the OX40 agonist ivuxolimab. These receptors were obtained from an adult with an advanced solid tumor such as melanoma, head and neck, liver or kidney cancer. CDR3s leave out the opening cysteine and the closing phenylalanine or tryptophan. The order of the fields is D gene, V gene, J gene, CDR3 protein. D genes are given only for firm matches.

TRBD1	TRBV19	TRBJ2-3	ASGAQQGGGTDTQY
.	TRBV10-2	TRBJ2-4	ASSGTPGDIQY
.	TRBV6-1	TRBJ2-7	ASSEVWGFTYEQY
.	TRBV11-3	TRBJ2-3	ASSLLESDTQY
.	TRBV9	TRBJ2-5	ASSVDYRDETQY
.	TRBV5-1	TRBJ2-1	ASIMGNEQF
.	TRBV7-3	TRBJ2-1	ASSAGPGPANEQF
TRBD1	TRBV5-1	TRBJ2-1	ASSLQPGQGYNEQF
.	TRBV9	TRBJ2-3	ASSPRQGADTQY
.	TRBV10-3	TRBJ2-1	ASKKLDRDEQF
.	TRBV29-1	TRBJ2-5	STRRFTQETQY
.	TRBV27	TRBJ2-4	ASSSFGDGALAKNIQY
TRBD1	TRBV27	TRBJ1-2	ASSLSQRDRGMRGYT
.	TRBV19	TRBJ1-6	ASSKQKAMDNSPLH
.	TRBV30	TRBJ1-2	AWSQQGRSYT
.	TRBV5-1	TRBJ2-7	ASSLTDGDEQY
TRBD1	TRBV7-9	TRBJ1-2	ASSLNGQGFYGYT
TRBD1	TRBV5-8	TRBJ1-3	ASSYWGTGTNTIY
.	TRBV5-8	TRBJ1-3	ASSPLPASSGNTIY
.	TRBV5-4	TRBJ2-1	ASSSRQARYNEQF
.	TRBV2	TRBJ1-1	ASGGRTVYSTEAF
TRBD1	TRBV5-1	TRBJ1-2	ASSQGPGQLYGYT
.	TRBV30	TRBJ2-2	AWSVGEAGELF
.	TRBV5-1	TRBJ1-5	ASSLGAGQEPQH
TRBD1	TRBV5-1	TRBJ2-5	ASSMIGTAQETQY
.	TRBV5-3	TRBJ2-1	ARSFSDLSYNEQF
TRBD1	TRBV28	TRBJ1-2	ASSLEAGGRGYT
.	TRBV7-2	TRBJ1-1	VSSLVTEYTEAF
.	TRBV5-6	TRBJ2-7	ASSFLPGEQY
TRBD1	TRBV25-1	TRBJ2-3	ASSVLQGGTDTQY
.	TRBV19	TRBJ2-1	ASSPVGRSYNEQF
TRBD2	TRBV5-6	TRBJ2-2	ASSPSAQRGNTGELF
.	TRBV29-1	TRBJ2-6	SVEEGRSSGANVLT
TRBD2	TRBV14	TRBJ2-3	ASSRLRGDFTDTQY
.	TRBV7-2	TRBJ1-1	ASSRDRSRTEAF
.	TRBV13	TRBJ2-7	ASSFAGPASEQY
.	TRBV15	TRBJ2-4	ATRDGYLAKNIQY
TRBD1	TRBV7-7	TRBJ2-2	ASRAQGTTGELF
.	TRBV27	TRBJ2-1	ASRFRGAAVLYNEQF
.	TRBV7-3	TRBJ2-3	ASSLMGSTDTQY
TRBD1	TRBV5-1	TRBJ1-1	ASSMGQPYTEAF